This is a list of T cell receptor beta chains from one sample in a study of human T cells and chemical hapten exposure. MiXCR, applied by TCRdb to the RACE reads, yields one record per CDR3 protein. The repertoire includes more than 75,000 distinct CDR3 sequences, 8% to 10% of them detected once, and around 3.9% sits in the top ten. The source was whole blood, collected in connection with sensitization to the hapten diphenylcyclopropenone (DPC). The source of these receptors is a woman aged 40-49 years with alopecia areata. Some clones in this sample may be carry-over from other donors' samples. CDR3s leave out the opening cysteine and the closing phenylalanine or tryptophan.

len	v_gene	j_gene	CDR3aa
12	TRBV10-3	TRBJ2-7	AISEGQNPYEQY
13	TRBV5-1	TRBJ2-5	ASSLGQTSRETQY
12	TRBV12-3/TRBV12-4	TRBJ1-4	ASSLQGGREKLF
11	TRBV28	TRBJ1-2	ASSPTARAGYT
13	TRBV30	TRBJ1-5	AWSVGGGLGQPQH
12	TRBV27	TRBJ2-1	ASSLSYLRDEQF
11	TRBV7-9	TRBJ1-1	ASSLPGYTEAF
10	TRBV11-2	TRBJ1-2	ASSLGQDGYT
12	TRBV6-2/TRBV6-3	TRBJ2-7	ASRFSGGRGEQY
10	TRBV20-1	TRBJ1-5	SALTANQPQH
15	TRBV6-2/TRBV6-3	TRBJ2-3	ASSYLGYASSTDTQY
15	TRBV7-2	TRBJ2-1	ASSLGPSGGAGNEQF
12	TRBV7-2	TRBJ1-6	ASSPRGDNSPLH
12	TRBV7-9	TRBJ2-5	ASSLGTGQETQY
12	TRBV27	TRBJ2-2	ASSGGVNTGELF
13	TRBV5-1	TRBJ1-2	ASSLGSADSYGYT
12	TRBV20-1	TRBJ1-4	SASHGQENEKLF
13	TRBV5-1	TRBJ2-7	ASSRQGGSSYEQY
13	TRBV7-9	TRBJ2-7	ASSRLQGPAYEQY
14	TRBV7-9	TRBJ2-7	ASTPVPKIVGGEQY
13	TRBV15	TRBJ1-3	ATSIDGDSGNTIY
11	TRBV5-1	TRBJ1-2	ASSPDSDYGYT
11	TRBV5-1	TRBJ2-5	ASSLEQQETQY
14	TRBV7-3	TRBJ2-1	ASSSSGGLVYNEQF
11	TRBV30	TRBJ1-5	AWRRNSNQPQH
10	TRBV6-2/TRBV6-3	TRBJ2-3	ASSYGLAGEY
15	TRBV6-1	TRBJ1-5	ASSENRGFYSNQPQH
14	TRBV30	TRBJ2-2	AWSVWGNLNTGELF
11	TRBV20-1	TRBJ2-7	SARVSPNYEQY
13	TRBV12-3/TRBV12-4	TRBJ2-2	ASSSGTGATGELF
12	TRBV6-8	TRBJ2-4	ASSYELAKNIQY
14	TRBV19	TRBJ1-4	ASSSPPGRLNEKLF
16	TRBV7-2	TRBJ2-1	ASSLAVASGGARNEQF